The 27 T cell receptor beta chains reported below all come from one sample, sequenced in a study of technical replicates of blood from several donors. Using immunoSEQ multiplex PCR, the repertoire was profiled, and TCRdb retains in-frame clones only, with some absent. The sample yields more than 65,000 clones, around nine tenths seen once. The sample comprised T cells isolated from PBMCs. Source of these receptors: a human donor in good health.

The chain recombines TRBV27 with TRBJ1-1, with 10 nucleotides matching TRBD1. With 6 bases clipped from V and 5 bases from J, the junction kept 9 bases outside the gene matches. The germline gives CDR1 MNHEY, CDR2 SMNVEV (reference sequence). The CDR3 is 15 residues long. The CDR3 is CASSRIDRGRTEAFF. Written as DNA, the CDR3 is TGTGCCAGCAGCCGTATCGACAGGGGGCGGACTGAAGCTTTCTTT.

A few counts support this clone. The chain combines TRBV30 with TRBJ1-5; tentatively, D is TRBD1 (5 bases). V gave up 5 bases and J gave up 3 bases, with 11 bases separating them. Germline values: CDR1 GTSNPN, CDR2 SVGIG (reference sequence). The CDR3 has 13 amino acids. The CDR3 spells CAWSQQDNQPQHF. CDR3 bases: TGTGCCTGGTCACAACAGGACAATCAGCCCCAGCATTTT.

CDR3 in DNA: TGTGCCAGCAGTTTTAGCGGGAGGGGGGTCACCGGGGAGCTGTTTTTT. Amino acid sequence: CASSFSGRGVTGELFF. J is TRBJ2-2 and V is TRBV28; 11 nucleotides line up with TRBD2. The germline V gene encodes CDR1 MDHEN and CDR2 SYDVKM. This CDR3 is built from 16 residues. V dropped 3 bases and J dropped 4; count of bases not matched to a gene: 4.

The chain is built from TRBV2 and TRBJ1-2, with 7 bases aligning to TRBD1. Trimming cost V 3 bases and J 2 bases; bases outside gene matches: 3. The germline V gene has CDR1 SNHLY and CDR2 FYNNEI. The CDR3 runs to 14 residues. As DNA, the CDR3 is TGTGCCAGCAGTGAGCGACAGGGAAACTATGGCTACACCTTC. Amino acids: CASSERQGNYGYTF.

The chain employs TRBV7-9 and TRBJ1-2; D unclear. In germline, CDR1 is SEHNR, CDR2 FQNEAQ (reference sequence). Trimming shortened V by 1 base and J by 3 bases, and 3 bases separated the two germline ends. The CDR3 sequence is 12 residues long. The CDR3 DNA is TGTGCCAGCAGCTTAGGAGACTATGGCTACACCTTC. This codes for CASSLGDYGYTF. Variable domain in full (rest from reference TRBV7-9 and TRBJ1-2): DTGVSQNPRHKITKRGQNVTFRCDPISEHNRLYWYRQTLGQGPEFLTYFQNEAQLEKSRLLSDRFSAERPKGSFSTLEIQRTEQGDSAMYLCASSLGDYGYTFGSGTRLTVV.

This chain's CDR3 is CASRAGQGSYEQYF. The CDR3 region has the DNA TGTGCCAGCAGGGCGGGACAGGGGTCCTACGAGCAGTACTTC. The chain has TRBV6-6 and TRBJ2-7; 10 bases align to TRBD1. Unmatched junction bases numbered 3, after V lost 6 bases and J lost 1 base. The CDR3 covers 14 residues. Per germline, CDR1 MNHNY and CDR2 SVGAGI (reference sequence).

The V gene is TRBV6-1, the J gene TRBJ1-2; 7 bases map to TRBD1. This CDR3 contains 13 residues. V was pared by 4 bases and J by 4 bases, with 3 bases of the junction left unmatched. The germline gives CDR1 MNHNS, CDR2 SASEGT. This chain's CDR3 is CASSVDRVYGYTF. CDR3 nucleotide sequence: TGTGCCAGCAGTGTTGACAGGGTCTATGGCTACACCTTC.

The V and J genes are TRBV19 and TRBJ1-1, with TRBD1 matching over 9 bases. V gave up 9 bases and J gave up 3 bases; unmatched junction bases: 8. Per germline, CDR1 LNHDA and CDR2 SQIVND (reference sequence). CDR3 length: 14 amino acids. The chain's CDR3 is CASLLTGGHTEAFF. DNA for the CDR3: TGTGCCAGCCTACTGACAGGGGGGCACACTGAAGCTTTCTTT.

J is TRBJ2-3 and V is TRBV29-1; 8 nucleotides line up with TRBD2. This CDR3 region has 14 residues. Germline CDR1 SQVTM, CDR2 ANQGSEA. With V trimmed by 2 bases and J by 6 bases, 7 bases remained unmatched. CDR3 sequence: CSVEPLAGGDTQYF. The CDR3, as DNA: TGCAGCGTTGAACCCCTAGCGGGCGGGGATACGCAGTATTTT.

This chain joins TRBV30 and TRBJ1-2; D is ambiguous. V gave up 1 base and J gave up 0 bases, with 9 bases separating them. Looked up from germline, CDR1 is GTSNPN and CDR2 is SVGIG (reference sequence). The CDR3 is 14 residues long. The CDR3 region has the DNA TGTGCCTGGAGTGGGCAGGTCGCTAACTATGGCTACACCTTC. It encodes CAWSGQVANYGYTF.

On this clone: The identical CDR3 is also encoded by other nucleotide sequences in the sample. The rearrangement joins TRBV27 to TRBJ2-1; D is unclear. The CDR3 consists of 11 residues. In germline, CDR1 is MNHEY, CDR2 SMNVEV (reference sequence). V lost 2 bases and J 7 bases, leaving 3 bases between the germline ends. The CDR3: CASSLLNEQFF. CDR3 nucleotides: TGTGCCAGCAGTTTACTGAATGAGCAGTTCTTC.

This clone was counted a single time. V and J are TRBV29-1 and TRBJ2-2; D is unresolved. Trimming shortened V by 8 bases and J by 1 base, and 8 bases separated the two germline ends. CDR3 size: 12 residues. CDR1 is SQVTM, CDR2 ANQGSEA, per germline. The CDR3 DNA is TGCAGCTTATTAGAGAACACCGGGGAGCTGTTTTTT. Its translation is CSLLENTGELFF.

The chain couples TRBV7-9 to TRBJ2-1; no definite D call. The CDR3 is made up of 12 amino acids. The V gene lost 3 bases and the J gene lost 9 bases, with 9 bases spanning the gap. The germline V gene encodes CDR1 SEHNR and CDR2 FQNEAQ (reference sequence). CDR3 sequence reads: CASSFSGSEQFF. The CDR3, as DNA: TGTGCCAGCAGCTTTTCTGGCAGTGAGCAGTTCTTC.

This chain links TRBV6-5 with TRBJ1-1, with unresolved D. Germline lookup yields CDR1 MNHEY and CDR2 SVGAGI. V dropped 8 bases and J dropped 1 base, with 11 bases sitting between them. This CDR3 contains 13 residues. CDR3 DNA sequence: TGTGCCAGCGGAATCGGAGAGAACACTGAAGCTTTCTTT. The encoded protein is CASGIGENTEAFF.

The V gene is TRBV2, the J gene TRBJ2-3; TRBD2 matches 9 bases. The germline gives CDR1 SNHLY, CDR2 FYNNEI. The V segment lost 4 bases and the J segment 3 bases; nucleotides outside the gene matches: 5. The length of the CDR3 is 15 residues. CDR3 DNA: TGTGCCAGCAGTGCTAGAAGCGGGAGGACAGATACGCAGTATTTT. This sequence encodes CASSARSGRTDTQYF. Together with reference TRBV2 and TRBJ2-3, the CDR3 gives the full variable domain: EPEVTQTPSHQVTQMGQEVILRCVPISNHLYFYWYRQILGQKVEFLVSFYNNEISEKSEIFDDQFSVERPDGSNFTLKIRSTKLEDSAMYFCASSARSGRTDTQYFGPGTRLTVL.

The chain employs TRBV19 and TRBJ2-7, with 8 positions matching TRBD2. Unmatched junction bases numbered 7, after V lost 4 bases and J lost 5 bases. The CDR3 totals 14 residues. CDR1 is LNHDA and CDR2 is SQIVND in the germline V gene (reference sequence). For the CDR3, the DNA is TGTGCCAGTAGTACCGGGAGGGAACGGGACGAGCAGTACTTC. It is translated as CASSTGRERDEQYF.

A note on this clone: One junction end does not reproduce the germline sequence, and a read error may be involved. The CDR3 DNA follows: TGTGCTAGCAGCTTAATTGGGGCTGTTGAGCAGTTCTTC. Its protein is CASSLIGAVEQFF. This chain joins TRBV7-7 and TRBJ2-1, with D tentatively TRBD1 (5 bases). CDR3 length equals 13 residues. The germline gives CDR1 SSHAT, CDR2 FNYEAQ (reference sequence). The whole variable domain, remainder taken from reference TRBV7-7 and TRBJ2-1, is GAGVSQSPRYKVTKRGQDVTLRCDPISSHATLYWYQQALGQGPEFLTYFNYEAQPDKSGLPSDRFSAERPEGSISTLTIQRTEQRDSAMYRCASSLIGAVEQFFGPGTRLTVL.

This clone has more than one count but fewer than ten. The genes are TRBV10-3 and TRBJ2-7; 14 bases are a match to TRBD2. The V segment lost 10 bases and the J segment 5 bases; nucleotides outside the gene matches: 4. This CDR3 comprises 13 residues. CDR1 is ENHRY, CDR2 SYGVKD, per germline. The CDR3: CATGTSGSNEQYF. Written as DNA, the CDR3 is TGTGCCACCGGGACTAGCGGGAGTAACGAGCAGTACTTC.

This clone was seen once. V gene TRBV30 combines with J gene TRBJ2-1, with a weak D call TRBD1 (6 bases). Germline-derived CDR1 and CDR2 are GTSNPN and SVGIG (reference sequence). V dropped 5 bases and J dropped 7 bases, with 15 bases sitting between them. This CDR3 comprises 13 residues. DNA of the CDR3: TGTGCCTGGTACCGGGACAATTCTAATGAGCAGTTCTTC. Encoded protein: CAWYRDNSNEQFF.

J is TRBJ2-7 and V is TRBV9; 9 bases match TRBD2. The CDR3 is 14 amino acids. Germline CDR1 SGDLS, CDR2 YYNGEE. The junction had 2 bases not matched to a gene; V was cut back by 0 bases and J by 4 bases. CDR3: CASSVGREGYEQYF. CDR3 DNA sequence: TGTGCCAGCAGCGTAGGGCGGGAGGGGTACGAGCAGTACTTC.

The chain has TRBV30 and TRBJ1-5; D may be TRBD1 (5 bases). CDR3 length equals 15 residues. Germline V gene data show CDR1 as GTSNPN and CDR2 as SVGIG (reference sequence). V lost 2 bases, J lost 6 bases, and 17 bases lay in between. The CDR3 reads CAWSPYGGGSQPQHF. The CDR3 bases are TGTGCCTGGAGTCCCTACGGGGGGGGAAGTCAGCCCCAGCATTTT.

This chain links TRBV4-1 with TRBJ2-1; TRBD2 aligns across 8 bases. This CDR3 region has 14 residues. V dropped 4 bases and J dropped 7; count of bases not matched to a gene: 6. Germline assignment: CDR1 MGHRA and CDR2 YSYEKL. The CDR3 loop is CASSPLSGSNEQFF. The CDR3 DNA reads TGCGCCAGCAGCCCCTTGAGCGGGAGTAATGAGCAGTTCTTC.

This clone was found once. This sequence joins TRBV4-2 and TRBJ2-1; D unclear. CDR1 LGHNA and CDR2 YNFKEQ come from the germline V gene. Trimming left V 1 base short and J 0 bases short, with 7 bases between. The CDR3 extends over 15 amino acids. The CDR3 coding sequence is TGTGCCAGCAGCCAAGCCGGGTTCTCCTACAATGAGCAGTTCTTC. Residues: CASSQAGFSYNEQFF.

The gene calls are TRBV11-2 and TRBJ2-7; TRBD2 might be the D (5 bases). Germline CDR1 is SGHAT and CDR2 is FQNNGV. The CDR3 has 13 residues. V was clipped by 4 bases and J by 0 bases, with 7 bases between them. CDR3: CASSSGVSYEQYF. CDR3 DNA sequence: TGTGCCAGCAGCTCCGGGGTCTCCTACGAGCAGTACTTC.

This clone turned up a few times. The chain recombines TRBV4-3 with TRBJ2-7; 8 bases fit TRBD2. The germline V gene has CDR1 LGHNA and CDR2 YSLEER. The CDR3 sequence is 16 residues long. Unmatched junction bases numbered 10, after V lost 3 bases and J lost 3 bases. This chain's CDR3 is CASSQRGVSGIYEQYF. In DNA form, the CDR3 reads TGCGCCAGCAGCCAGAGAGGGGTTAGCGGGATCTACGAGCAGTACTTC.

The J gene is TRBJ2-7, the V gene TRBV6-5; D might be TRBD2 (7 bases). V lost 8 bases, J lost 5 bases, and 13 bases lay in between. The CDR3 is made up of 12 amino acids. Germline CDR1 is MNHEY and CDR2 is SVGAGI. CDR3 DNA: TGTGCCAGCGGGAAGGGGGGGGACGAGCAGTACTTC. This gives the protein CASGKGGDEQYF.

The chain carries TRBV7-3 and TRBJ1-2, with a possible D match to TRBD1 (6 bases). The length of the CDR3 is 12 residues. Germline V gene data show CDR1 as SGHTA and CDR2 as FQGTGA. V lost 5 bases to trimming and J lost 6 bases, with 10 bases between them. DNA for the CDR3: TGTGCCAGCAGCCGCGCAGGGGATGGCTACACCTTC. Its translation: CASSRAGDGYTF.